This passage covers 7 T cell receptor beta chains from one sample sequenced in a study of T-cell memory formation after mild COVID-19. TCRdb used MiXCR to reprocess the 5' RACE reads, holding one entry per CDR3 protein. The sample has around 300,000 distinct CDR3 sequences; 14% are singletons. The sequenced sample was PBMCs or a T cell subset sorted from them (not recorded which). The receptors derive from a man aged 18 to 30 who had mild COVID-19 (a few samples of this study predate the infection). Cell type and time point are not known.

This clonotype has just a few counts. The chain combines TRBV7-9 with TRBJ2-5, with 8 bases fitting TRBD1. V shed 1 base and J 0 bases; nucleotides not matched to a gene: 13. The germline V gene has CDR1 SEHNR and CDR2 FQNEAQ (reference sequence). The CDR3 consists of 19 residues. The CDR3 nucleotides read TGTGCCAGCAGCTTAGGACCCCTTTACAGGGGGTCGTACCAAGAGACCCAGTACTTC. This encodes CASSLGPLYRGSYQETQYF.

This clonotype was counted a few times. CDR3 protein: CASSLYLGTKNIQYF. DNA of the CDR3: TGCGCCAGCAGCTTGTATCTGGGCACCAAAAACATTCAGTACTTC. V usage is TRBV5-1 and J usage is TRBJ2-4, with D unresolved. Germline CDR1 is SGHRS and CDR2 is YFSETQ. There are 15 residues in the CDR3. The V gene lost 1 base and the J gene lost 2 bases, with 10 bases spanning the gap.

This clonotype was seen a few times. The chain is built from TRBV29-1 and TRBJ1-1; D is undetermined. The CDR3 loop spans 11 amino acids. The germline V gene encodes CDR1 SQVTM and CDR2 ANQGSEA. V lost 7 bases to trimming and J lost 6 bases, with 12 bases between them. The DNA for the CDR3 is TGCAGCGCCTCAGCCGGGGCTGAAGCTTTCTTT. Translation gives CSASAGAEAFF.

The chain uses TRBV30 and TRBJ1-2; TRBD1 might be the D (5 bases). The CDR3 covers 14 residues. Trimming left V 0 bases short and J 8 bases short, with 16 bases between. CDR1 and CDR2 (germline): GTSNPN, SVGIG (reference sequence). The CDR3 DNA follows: TGTGCCTGGAGTGTCGTCAGGGCGAGAGTCGGCTACACCTTC. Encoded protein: CAWSVVRARVGYTF.

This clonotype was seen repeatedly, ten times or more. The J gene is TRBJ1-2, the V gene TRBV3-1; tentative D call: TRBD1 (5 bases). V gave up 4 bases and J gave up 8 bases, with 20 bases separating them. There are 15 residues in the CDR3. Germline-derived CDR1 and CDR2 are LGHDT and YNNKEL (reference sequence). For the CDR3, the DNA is TGTGCCAGCAGCCGCAAGTGGAGGGGATCGGAGGGCTACACCTTC. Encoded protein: CASSRKWRGSEGYTF.

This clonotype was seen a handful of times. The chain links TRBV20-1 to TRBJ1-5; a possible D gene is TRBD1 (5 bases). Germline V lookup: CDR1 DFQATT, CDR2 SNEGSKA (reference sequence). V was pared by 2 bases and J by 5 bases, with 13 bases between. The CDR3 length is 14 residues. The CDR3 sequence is CSARSDKDHQPQHF. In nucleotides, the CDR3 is TGCAGTGCTAGATCGGACAAGGACCATCAGCCCCAGCATTTT.

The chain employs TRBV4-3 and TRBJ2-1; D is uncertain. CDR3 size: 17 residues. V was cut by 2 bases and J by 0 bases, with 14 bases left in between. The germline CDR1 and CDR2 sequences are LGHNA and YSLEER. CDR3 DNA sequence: TGCGCCAGCAGCCAAAGCCCAGGACGTGACTCCTACAATGAGCAGTTCTTC. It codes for CASSQSPGRDSYNEQFF.